This is a list of T cell receptor beta chains from one sample in a study of glioma-infiltrating T cells after dendritic cell vaccination. Some clones are missing from TCRdb's copy, which holds only in-frame ones; the method was immunoSEQ multiplex PCR. Among tens of thousands of clones listed, roughly 87% were seen once. The starting material was blood, obtained before dendritic cell vaccination. These TCRs come from a human donor with glioblastoma. The CDR3 runs from the conserved cysteine through the conserved F or W. D genes are given only for firm matches. Not all rows give a size; the values are once, few, many and, for expanded clones, a class.

>TRBJ2-4|TRBV7-2|TRBD1|NA
TGTGCCAGCAGCTTAGAGGGACAGCGTGACATTCAGTACTTC
CASSLEGQRDIQYF
>TRBJ2-1|TRBV5-4|TRBD1|once
TGTGCCAGCAGCTCCATTATGGGACAGGGTGCAGGTGAGCAGTTCTTC
CASSSIMGQGAGEQFF
>TRBJ2-2|TRBV9|TRBD2|NA
TGTGCCAGCAGCGTATCGGGAGGGTTGGGGTCAGACACCGGGGAGCTGTTTTTT
CASSVSGGLGSDTGELFF
>TRBJ1-5|TRBV2|TRBD1|NA
TGTGCCAGCAGTCCCCCCGGACAGGGGGCTATTCACCAGCCCCAGCATTTT
CASSPPGQGAIHQPQHF
>TRBJ2-3|TRBV11-1|NA|NA
TGTGCCAGCAACCGGAGGGGCACAGATACGCAGTATTTT
CASNRRGTDTQYF
>TRBJ2-7|TRBV5-1|TRBD1|few
TGCGCCAGCAGCTTGCGCACGGACAGGGGGCTTGGTTACGAGCAGTACTTC
CASSLRTDRGLGYEQYF
>TRBJ1-2|TRBV6-1|TRBD1|NA
TGTGCCAGCAGTGAAAGGGGTATTGGGACAGCGTCTAACTATGGCTACACCTTC
CASSERGIGTASNYGYTF
>TRBJ2-2|TRBV5-1|TRBD1|NA
TGCGCCAGCACATTCCAGGACAGGCGAACCGGGGAGCTGTTTTTT
CASTFQDRRTGELFF
>TRBJ1-2|TRBV6-1|TRBD1|NA
TGTGCCAGCAGCCCCACAGGGGCCACCGGAACCTTC
CASSPTGATGTF
>TRBJ1-2|TRBV7-7|NA|NA
TGTGCTAGGGTGGGGCTCCCGTCCGGTGGCTACACCTTC
CARVGLPSGGYTF
>TRBJ1-2|TRBV27|NA|NA
TGTGCCAGCGGCTACCAAGGCGGGGGGAAGGCCTATGGCTACACCTTC
CASGYQGGGKAYGYTF
>TRBJ1-2|TRBV19|NA|NA
TGTGCCAGTAGTATTCCGTGGGGGCAAGGCTACACCTTC
CASSIPWGQGYTF
>TRBJ1-4|TRBV28|TRBD1|few
TGTGCCAGCCGCCTCGAGGACAGGGGCCACCCCAATGAAAAACTGTTTTTT
CASRLEDRGHPNEKLFF
>TRBJ1-2|TRBV4-2|TRBD1|NA
TGTGCCAGCAGCCAAGCAACCGGACAGGGGAACTATGGCTACACCTTC
CASSQATGQGNYGYTF
>TRBJ2-1|TRBV14|NA|NA
TGTGCCAGCAGCCCGGGTTACAATGAGCAGTTCTTC
CASSPGYNEQFF
>TRBJ2-3|TRBV6-1|TRBD2|NA
TGTGCCAGCAGTGCGGGACTAGCGCTCGGGGATACGCAGTATTTT
CASSAGLALGDTQYF
>TRBJ1-1|TRBV19|TRBD1|NA
TGTGCCAGTAGTATAGGGCCAGGGGGCGGATTGATGAACACTGAAGCTTTCTTT
CASSIGPGGGLMNTEAFF
>TRBJ2-7|TRBV6-5|NA|once
TGTGCCAGCAGGGTCACAGGGTCTTCCGAGCAGTACTTC
CASRVTGSSEQYF
>TRBJ1-5|TRBV19|TRBD1|NA
TGTGCCAGCACGTCTCGGACAGGGGGTTTTCAGCCCCAGCATTTT
CASTSRTGGFQPQHF
>TRBJ1-1|TRBV6-5|TRBD1|once
TGTGCCAGCAGTTCTTTGCACAGGGGGACTGAAGCTTTCTTT
CASSSLHRGTEAFF
>TRBJ1-2|TRBV6-5|TRBD1|NA
TGTGCCAGCAGAGACACAGGGGCGTATGGCTACACCTTC
CASRDTGAYGYTF
>TRBJ1-1|TRBV2|NA|NA
TGTGCCAGCAGAAGACAGGACGATGAAGCTTTCTTT
CASRRQDDEAFF
>TRBJ2-7|TRBV9|TRBD1|NA
TGTGCCAGCAGCGGACAGGGGAATCGGTACGAGCAGTACTTC
CASSGQGNRYEQYF
>TRBJ2-6|TRBV19|NA|NA
TGTGCCAGTAGTACCAATACCGAGGCTGGGGCCAACGTCCTGACTTTC
CASSTNTEAGANVLTF
>TRBJ2-5|TRBV21-1|NA|NA
TGTGCCAGCAGCAAAGTTAAAGTCCCGTCACGAGCCCAGACTAGCGACCAAGAGACCCAGTACTTC
CASSKVKVPSRAQTSDQETQYF
>TRBJ1-4|TRBV6-5|TRBD1|NA
TGTGCCAGCAGTCTAGTAGGACAGGGGAGTGAAAAACTGTTTTTT
CASSLVGQGSEKLFF